This entry lists 14 T cell receptor beta chains sequenced from one sample in a study of blood T cells in healthy people across ages. Using a J-beta primer mix together with a sample-barcoded 5' primer, a second PCR was run for about 7 to 12 cycles. TCRdb redid the calling of the 5' RACE reads with MiXCR, one entry per CDR3 protein. The repertoire holds 750,000 or so distinct CDR3 sequences, with approximately 25% as singletons. These records were also assigned to another study, of T cells of mothers and their children.

The sample was blood. The receptors originated from a boy younger than 18 in good health.

The rearrangement uses TRBV4-1 and TRBJ2-5, with D unclear. V was clipped by 1 base and J by 5 bases, with 20 bases between them. There are 17 residues in the CDR3. Germline CDR1 MGHRA, CDR2 YSYEKL. The CDR3 bases are TGCGCCAGCAGCCAAGGGTGGGCGGTTCTTAATCAGGAGACCCAGTACTTC. This gives the protein CASSQGWAVLNQETQYF.

The V and J genes are TRBV9 and TRBJ2-7; 8 bases fit TRBD2. The V segment lost 3 bases and the J segment 7 bases; nucleotides outside the gene matches: 9. The CDR3 is made up of 14 amino acids. Germline V gene sequence: CDR1 SGDLS, CDR2 YYNGEE. The CDR3 nucleotides read TGTGCCAGCAGCGAGCGGGGGTCTGAGGGGGAGCAGTACTTC. It encodes CASSERGSEGEQYF.

The V call is TRBV28, the J call TRBJ2-4; 9 nucleotides align to TRBD1. The CDR3 consists of 15 residues. Looked up from germline, CDR1 is MDHEN and CDR2 is SYDVKM. V lost 4 bases and J lost 0; bases outside the gene matches: 1. The CDR3 region has the DNA TGTGCCAGCAGTTACAGGGGGCAAGCCAAAAACATTCAGTACTTC. This gives the protein CASSYRGQAKNIQYF.

The V gene is TRBV3-1, the J gene TRBJ1-1, with 9 bases identical to TRBD1. The CDR3 is made up of 14 amino acids. Germline lookup yields CDR1 LGHDT and CDR2 YNNKEL (reference sequence). The ends lost 1 base at V and 4 bases at J; junction bases unmatched: 1. Written as DNA, the CDR3 is TGTGCCAGCAGCCAAGCGGGACAGGGCACTGAAGCTTTCTTT. It codes for CASSQAGQGTEAFF.

With regard to this clonotype: A junction boundary mismatches the germline segment, possibly from a read error. CDR3 sequence (DNA): TGTGCCAGCAGCCCTTACGCCGGGGGGAGGGTCTTAAACTTC. Residues: CASSPYAGGRVLNF. The J gene is TRBJ2-4, the V gene TRBV28; 7 bases align to TRBD2. The CDR3 spans 14 residues. The germline CDR1 and CDR2 sequences are MDHEN and SYDVKM.

This clonotype was found many times. V is TRBV12-3 or TRBV12-4 and J is TRBJ1-1; unclear D gene. The CDR3 loop spans 12 amino acids. V shed 2 bases and J shed 6 bases, with 7 bases lying between them. The CDR3 here is CASSLSGAEAFF. CDR3 coding DNA: TGTGCCAGCAGTTTATCTGGGGCTGAAGCTTTCTTT.

The chain employs TRBV7-9 and TRBJ2-7, with no clear D. The ends were cut back, 8 bases at V and 6 bases at J, with 17 bases in the middle. CDR1 and CDR2 (germline): SEHNR, FQNEAQ (reference sequence). The CDR3 is 13 amino acids. CDR3 protein: CASLGKTGSEQYF. In DNA, the CDR3 is TGTGCCAGCCTAGGGAAGACGGGTTCCGAGCAGTACTTC.

The chain carries TRBV5-1 and TRBJ2-3, with 11 positions matching TRBD1. Germline trimming cut 5 bases from V and 9 bases from J; bases unmatched to any gene: 8. Germline assignment: CDR1 SGHRS and CDR2 YFSETQ. The CDR3 covers 14 residues. For the CDR3, the DNA is TGCGCCAGCAGAGGAGGGACAGGGGGAAGGACGCAGTATTTT. The encoded protein is CASRGGTGGRTQYF.

This clonotype was seen a few times. This chain joins TRBV4-2 and TRBJ2-7; weak D call: TRBD1 (5 bases). The V end lost 0 bases, the J end lost 2 bases, and 8 bases lay between the germline ends. CDR3 length equals 14 residues. Germline lookup yields CDR1 LGHNA and CDR2 YNFKEQ. The CDR3 DNA is TGTGCCAGCAGCCAAGAACAGGTCGCCTACGAGCAGTACTTC. Its translation: CASSQEQVAYEQYF.

This clonotype was found many times. V gene TRBV29-1 combines with J gene TRBJ2-4, with D possibly being TRBD1 (6 bases). The CDR3 covers 14 residues. The germline V gene encodes CDR1 SQVTM and CDR2 ANQGSEA. Between the trimmed V and J ends, which lost 4 bases and 0 bases, there was a span of 10 bases. This chain's CDR3 is CSVVDSIAKNIQYF. CDR3 sequence (DNA): TGCAGCGTTGTGGACAGTATAGCCAAAAACATTCAGTACTTC.

The table lists this clonotype with a few counts. This chain links TRBV29-1 with TRBJ2-5; D is undetermined. The germline gives CDR1 SQVTM, CDR2 ANQGSEA. Trimming shortened V by 5 bases and J by 5 bases, and 18 bases separated the two germline ends. This CDR3 has 14 residues. The CDR3 DNA follows: TGCAGCGTTAATCCCCCGTCAGCCGGGGAGACCCAGTACTTC. Translated: CSVNPPSAGETQYF.

This clonotype came up a few times. The CDR3 DNA sequence: TGCAGTGCTAGTTCCTTAGCTGCCTCCTACAATGAGCAGTTCTTC. Amino acids: CSASSLAASYNEQFF. The chain has TRBV20-1 and TRBJ2-1; D is undetermined. CDR1 DFQATT and CDR2 SNEGSKA come from the germline V gene (reference sequence). Trimming removed 3 bases from V and 0 bases from J, with 12 bases in between. The CDR3 runs 15 residues.

The V and J genes are TRBV7-3 and TRBJ2-3; the D gene is possibly TRBD1 (5 bases). The ends were cut back, 5 bases at V and 6 bases at J, with 12 bases in the middle. Germline values: CDR1 SGHTA, CDR2 FQGTGA. The CDR3 is made up of 13 amino acids. CDR3 nucleotides: TGTGCCAGCAGCGCGACTTCAGGGGATACGCAGTATTTT. Translated: CASSATSGDTQYF.

The V call is TRBV12-3 or TRBV12-4, the J call TRBJ1-2; the D gene is possibly TRBD1 (6 bases). V lost 6 bases and J 8 bases, leaving 16 bases between the germline ends. The CDR3 is 13 residues long. DNA for the CDR3: TGTGCCAGCAGCCTCGACAGGACAAGCGGCTACACCTTC. This codes for CASSLDRTSGYTF.